This record concerns one TCR beta chain sequence. Its cognate antigen is unknown. A single record per CDR3 protein comes from TCRdb applying MiXCR to the multiplex PCR reads. Of approximately 250,000 distinct CDR3 sequences in the sample, less than 35% are singletons; the top ten hold about 3.3%. Trimming at V came to 4 bases and at J to 5 bases, leaving 4 bases not matched to a gene. The CDR3 runs to 14 residues. These data originate in a study of breast tumors, draining lymph nodes, adjacent tissues. Samples came from axillary lymph nodes draining the breast cancer. Findings and limits, study-wide: The lymph node origin of tumor T cells was framed as consistent with a hypothesis, not demonstrated.

The rearrangement links TRBV12-3 or TRBV12-4 to TRBJ2-5; the match to TRBD1 covers 10 bases. The TCR sequence derives from a female donor with breast cancer. Some clones in this sample may be carry-over from other donors' samples. The material sequenced was axillary lymph node tissue. CDR3 in DNA: TGTGCCAGCAGTTCGGGACAGGGGACGGAGACCCAGTACTTC. Translated: CASSSGQGTETQYF.